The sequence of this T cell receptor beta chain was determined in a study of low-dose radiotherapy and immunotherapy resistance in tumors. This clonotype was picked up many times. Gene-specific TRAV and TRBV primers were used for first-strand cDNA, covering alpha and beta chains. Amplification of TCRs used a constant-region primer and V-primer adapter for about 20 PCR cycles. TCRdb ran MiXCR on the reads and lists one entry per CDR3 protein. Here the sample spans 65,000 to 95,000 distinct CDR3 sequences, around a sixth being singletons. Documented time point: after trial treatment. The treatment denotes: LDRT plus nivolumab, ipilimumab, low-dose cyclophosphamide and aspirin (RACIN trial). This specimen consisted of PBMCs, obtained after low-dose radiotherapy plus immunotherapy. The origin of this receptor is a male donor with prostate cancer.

DNA of the CDR3: TGCGCCAGCAGCCAAATTCCTCGAGAGAATGAGCAGTTCTTC. This codes for CASSQIPRENEQFF. The chain combines TRBV4-1 with TRBJ2-1; D not resolved. CDR3 length: 14 residues. The germline gives CDR1 MGHRA, CDR2 YSYEKL. V was shortened by 2 bases and J by 7 bases, with 12 bases between the two germline ends.